This TCR beta chain derives from a study of cytomegalovirus exposure and HLA in healthy donors. The PCR contained 60 Vbeta and 13 Jbeta primers. Some clones are missing from TCRdb's copy, which holds only in-frame ones; the method was immunoSEQ multiplex PCR. The table lists tens of thousands of clones, roughly 79% of them singletons. For this clone: Antigen specificity is unknown. The junction departs from germline at one end; a sequencing error may be responsible.

Study results and caveats: Presence/absence analyses assumed roughly uniform sequencing depth across donors, which may not hold.

Germline V gene lookup returns CDR1 SSHAT and CDR2 FNYEAQ (reference sequence). The CDR3 runs to 17 residues. Sample: PBMCs. The V gene is TRBV7-7, the J gene TRBJ2-3; 15 bases line up with TRBD2. The sequence was obtained from a male donor in good health and CMV-seronegative. This CDR3 is CASSEQGLAGGKDTQYF. In DNA form, the CDR3 reads TGTGCTAGCAGCGAGCAAGGACTAGCGGGGGGGAAAGATACGCAGTATTTT. The full variable domain, with the rest looked up from reference TRBV7-7 and TRBJ2-3, is GAGVSQSPRYKVTKRGQDVTLRCDPISSHATLYWYQQALGQGPEFLTYFNYEAQPDKSGLPSDRFSAERPEGSISTLTIQRTEQRDSAMYRCASSEQGLAGGKDTQYFGPGTRLTVL.